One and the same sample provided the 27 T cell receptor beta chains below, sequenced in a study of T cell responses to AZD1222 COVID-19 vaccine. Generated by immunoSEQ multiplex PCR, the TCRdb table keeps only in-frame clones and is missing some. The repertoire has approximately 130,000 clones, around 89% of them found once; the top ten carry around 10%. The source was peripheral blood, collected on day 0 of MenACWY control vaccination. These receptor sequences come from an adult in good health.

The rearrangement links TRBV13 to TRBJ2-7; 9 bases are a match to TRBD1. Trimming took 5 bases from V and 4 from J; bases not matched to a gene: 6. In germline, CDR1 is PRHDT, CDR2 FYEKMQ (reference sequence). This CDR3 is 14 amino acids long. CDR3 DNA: TGTGCCAGCAGCATGACAGGGGGTAGGTACGAGCAGTACTTC. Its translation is CASSMTGGRYEQYF.

The CDR3 loop reads CASSSGTSGILEQYF. CDR3 in DNA: TGTGCCAGCAGCTCCGGGACTAGCGGGATATTGGAGCAGTACTTC. The gene calls are TRBV5-4 and TRBJ2-7; TRBD2 matches at 13 bases. The CDR3 is made up of 15 amino acids. Germline V lookup: CDR1 SGHNT, CDR2 YYREEE (reference sequence). Losses at the gene ends were 3 bases for V and 7 bases for J; bases not matched to a gene: 7.

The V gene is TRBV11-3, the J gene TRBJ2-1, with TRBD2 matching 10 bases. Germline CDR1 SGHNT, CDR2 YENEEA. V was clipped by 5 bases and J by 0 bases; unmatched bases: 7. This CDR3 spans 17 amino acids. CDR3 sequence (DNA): TGTGCCAGCAGCAAGGGACTAGCGAGTAGCTCCTACAATGAGCAGTTCTTC. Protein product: CASSKGLASSSYNEQFF.

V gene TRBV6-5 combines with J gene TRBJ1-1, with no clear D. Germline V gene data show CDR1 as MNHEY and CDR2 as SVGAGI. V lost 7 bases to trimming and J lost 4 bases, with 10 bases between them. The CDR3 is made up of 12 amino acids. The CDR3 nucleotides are TGTGCCAGCACCCAGGATGGCACTGAAGCTTTCTTT. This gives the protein CASTQDGTEAFF.

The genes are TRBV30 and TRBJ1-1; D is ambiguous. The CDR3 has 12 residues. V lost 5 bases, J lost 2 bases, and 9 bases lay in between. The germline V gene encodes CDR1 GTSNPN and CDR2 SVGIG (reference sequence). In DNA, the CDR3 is TGTGCCTGGCGGCAGCCAAACACTGAAGCTTTCTTT. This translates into CAWRQPNTEAFF.

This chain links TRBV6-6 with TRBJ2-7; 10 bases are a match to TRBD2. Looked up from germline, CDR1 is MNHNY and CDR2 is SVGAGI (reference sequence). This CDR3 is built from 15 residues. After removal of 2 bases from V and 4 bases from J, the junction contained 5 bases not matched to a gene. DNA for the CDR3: TGTGCCAGCAGTTACGATGGACTAGCGGAGTACGAGCAGTACTTC. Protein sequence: CASSYDGLAEYEQYF.

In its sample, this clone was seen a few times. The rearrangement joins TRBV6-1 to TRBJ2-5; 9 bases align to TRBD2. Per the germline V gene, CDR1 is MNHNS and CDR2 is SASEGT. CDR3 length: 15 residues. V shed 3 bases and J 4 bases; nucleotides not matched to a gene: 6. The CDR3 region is CASSEKAGGSETQYF. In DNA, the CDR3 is TGTGCCAGCAGTGAGAAGGCGGGGGGGTCAGAGACCCAGTACTTC.

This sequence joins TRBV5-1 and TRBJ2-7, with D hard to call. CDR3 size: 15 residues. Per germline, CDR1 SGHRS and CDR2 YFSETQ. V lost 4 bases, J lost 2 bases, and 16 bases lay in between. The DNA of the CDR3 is TGCGCCAGCAGCCCGAACACCCTTTTCACCTACGAGCAGTACTTC. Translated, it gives CASSPNTLFTYEQYF.

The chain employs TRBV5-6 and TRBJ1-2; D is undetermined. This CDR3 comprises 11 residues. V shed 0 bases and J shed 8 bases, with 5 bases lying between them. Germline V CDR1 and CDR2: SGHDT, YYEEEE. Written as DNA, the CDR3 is TGTGCCAGCAGCTTGGAAGGAGGCTACACCTTC. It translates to CASSLEGGYTF.

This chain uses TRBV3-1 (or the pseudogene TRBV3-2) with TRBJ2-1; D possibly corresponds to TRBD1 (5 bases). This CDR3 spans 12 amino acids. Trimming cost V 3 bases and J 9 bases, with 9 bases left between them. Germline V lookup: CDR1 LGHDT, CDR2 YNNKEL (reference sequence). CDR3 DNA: TGTGCCAGCAGCCACGATACAGGTGAGCAGTTCTTC. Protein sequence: CASSHDTGEQFF.

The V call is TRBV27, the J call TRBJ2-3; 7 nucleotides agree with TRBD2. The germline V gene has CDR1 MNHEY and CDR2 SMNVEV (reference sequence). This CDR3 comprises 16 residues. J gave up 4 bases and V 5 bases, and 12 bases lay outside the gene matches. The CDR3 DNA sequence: TGTGCCAGCAGTCCACGACTAGCCTTGGGAGCAGATACGCAGTATTTT. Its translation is CASSPRLALGADTQYF.

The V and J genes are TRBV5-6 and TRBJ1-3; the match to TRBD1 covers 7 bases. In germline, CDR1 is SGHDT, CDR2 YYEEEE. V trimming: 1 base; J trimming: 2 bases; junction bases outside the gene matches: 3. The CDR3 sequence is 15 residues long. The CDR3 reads CASSLRQGPGNTIYF. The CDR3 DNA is TGTGCCAGCAGCTTGCGACAGGGCCCTGGAAACACCATATATTTT.

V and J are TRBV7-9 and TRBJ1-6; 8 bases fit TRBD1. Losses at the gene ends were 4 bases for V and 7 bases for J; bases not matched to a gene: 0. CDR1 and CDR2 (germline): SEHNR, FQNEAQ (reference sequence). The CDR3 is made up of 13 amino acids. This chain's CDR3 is CASSWDRNSPLHF. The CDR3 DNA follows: TGTGCCAGCAGCTGGGACAGGAATTCACCCCTCCACTTT.

The CDR3 sequence: CASSPGLNTGELFF. The CDR3 region has the DNA TGTGCCAGCAGTCCGGGGCTGAACACCGGGGAGCTGTTTTTT. V is TRBV7-3 and J is TRBJ2-2; D may match TRBD1 or TRBD2 (5 bases each). The CDR3 has 14 residues. CDR1 SGHTA and CDR2 FQGTGA come from the germline V gene. V shed 6 bases and J shed 1 base, with 9 bases lying between them.

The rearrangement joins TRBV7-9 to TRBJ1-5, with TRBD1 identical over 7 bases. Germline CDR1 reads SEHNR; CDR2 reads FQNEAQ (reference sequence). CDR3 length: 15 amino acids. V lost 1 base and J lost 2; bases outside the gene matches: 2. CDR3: CASSLEGGGNQPQHF. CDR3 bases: TGTGCCAGCAGCTTAGAAGGGGGCGGCAATCAGCCCCAGCATTTT. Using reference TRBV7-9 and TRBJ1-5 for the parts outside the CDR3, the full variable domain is DTGVSQNPRHKITKRGQNVTFRCDPISEHNRLYWYRQTLGQGPEFLTYFQNEAQLEKSRLLSDRFSAERPKGSFSTLEIQRTEQGDSAMYLCASSLEGGGNQPQHFGDGTRLSIL.

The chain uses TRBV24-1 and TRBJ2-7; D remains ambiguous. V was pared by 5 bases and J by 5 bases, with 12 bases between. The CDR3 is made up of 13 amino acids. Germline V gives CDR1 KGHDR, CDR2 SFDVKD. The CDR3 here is CATSGSGFNEQYF. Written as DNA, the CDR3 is TGTGCCACCAGTGGGTCCGGTTTCAACGAGCAGTACTTC.

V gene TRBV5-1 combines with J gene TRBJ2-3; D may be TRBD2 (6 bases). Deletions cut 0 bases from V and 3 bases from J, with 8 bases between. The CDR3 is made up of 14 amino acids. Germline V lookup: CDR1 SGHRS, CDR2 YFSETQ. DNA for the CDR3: TGCGCCAGCAGCTTGGCGGGAGCGACAGATACGCAGTATTTT. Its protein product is CASSLAGATDTQYF.

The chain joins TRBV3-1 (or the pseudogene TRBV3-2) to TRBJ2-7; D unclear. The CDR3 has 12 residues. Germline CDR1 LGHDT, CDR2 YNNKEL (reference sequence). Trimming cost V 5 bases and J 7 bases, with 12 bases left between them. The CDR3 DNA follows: TGTGCCAGCAGCAGGGCCATGGGAGAGCAGTACTTC. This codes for CASSRAMGEQYF.

The CDR3 coding sequence is TGCGCCAGCAGCTCCCTGGGGACAGGGAACACTGAAGCTTTCTTT. Protein sequence: CASSSLGTGNTEAFF. The rearrangement links TRBV5-1 to TRBJ1-1, with 8 bases matching TRBD1. V gave up 3 bases and J gave up 1 base; unmatched junction bases: 5. Germline lookup yields CDR1 SGHRS and CDR2 YFSETQ. The CDR3 length is 15 residues.

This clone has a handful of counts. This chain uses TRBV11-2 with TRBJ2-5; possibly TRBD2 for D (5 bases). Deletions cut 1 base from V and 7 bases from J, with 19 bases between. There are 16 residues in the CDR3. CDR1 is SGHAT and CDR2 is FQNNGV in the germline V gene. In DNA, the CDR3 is TGTGCCAGCAGCTTAGTTTCCGGGAATGTCGCAGGGACCCAGTACTTC. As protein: CASSLVSGNVAGTQYF.

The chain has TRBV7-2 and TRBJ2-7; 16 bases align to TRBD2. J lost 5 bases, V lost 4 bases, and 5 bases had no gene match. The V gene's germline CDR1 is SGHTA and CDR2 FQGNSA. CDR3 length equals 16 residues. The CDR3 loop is CASSSGLAGGLHEQYF. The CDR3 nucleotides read TGTGCCAGCAGCTCGGGACTAGCGGGAGGGTTGCACGAGCAGTACTTC.

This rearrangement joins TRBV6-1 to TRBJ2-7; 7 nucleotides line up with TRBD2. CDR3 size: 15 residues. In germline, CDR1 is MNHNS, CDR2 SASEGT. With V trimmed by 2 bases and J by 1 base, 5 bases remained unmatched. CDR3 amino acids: CASSERAGDSYEQYF. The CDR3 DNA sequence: TGTGCCAGCAGTGAAAGGGCGGGGGATTCCTACGAGCAGTACTTC.

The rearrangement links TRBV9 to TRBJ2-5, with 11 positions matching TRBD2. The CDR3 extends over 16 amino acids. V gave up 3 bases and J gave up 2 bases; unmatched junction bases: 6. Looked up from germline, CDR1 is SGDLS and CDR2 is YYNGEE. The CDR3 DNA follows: TGTGCCAGCAGCGAAACTAGCGGGAGCTGGCAAGAGACCCAGTACTTC. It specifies CASSETSGSWQETQYF.

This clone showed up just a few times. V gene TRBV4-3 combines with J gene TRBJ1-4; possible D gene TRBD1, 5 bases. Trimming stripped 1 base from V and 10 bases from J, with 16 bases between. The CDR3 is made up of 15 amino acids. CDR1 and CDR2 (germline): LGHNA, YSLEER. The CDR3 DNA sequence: TGCGCCAGCAGCCAAGGGCAGAGGGACGCTACAAAACTGTTTTTT. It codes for CASSQGQRDATKLFF.

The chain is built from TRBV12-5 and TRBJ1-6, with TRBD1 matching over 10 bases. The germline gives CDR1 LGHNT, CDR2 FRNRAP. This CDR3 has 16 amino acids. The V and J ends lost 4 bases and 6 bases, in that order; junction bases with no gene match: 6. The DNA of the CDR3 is TGTGCTAGTGGTTCATTCTGGACAGGGGGTAATTCACCCCTCCACTTT. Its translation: CASGSFWTGGNSPLHF.

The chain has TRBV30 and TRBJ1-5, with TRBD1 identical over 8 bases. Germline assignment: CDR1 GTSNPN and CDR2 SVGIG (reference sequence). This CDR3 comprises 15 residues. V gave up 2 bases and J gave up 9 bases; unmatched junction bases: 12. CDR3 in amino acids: CAWSPWTGNERPQHF. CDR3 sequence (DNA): TGTGCCTGGAGTCCCTGGACAGGGAATGAGAGGCCCCAGCATTTT.

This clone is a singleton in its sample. The CDR3: CAWSDRETQYF. In DNA form, the CDR3 reads TGTGCCTGGAGCGATCGAGAGACCCAGTACTTC. The chain carries TRBV30 and TRBJ2-5; D unclear. The CDR3 runs to 11 residues. The germline V gene encodes CDR1 GTSNPN and CDR2 SVGIG (reference sequence). V lost 3 bases and J lost 4, with 6 bases in between.